One sample yielded the 5 T cell receptor beta chains listed below, sequenced in a study of blood T cell repertoires in COVID-19. Some clones are missing from TCRdb's copy, which holds only in-frame ones; the method was immunoSEQ multiplex PCR. Among under 500,000 clones listed, 70% to 90% were seen once. Sample: PBMCs or T cells enriched from blood (not recorded which). Every receptor here comes from a woman younger than 35 with acute COVID-19.

This chain joins TRBV24-1 and TRBJ1-1; 7 bases map to TRBD1. The germline V gene has CDR1 KGHDR and CDR2 SFDVKD. This CDR3 spans 14 amino acids. Trimming took 7 bases from V and 5 from J; bases not matched to a gene: 9. CDR3 DNA sequence: TGTGCCACCAGAACAGGGGCCGCTGGGACTGAAGCTTTCTTT. Protein sequence: CATRTGAAGTEAFF.

The V gene is TRBV7-6, the J gene TRBJ2-5; 9 bases are a match to TRBD2. Germline-derived CDR1 and CDR2 are SGHVS and FNYEAQ. The CDR3 has 15 residues. Unmatched junction bases numbered 2, after V lost 1 base and J lost 2 bases. CDR3 DNA: TGTGCCAGCAGCTTAGGGCTAGCGGGACAAGAGACCCAGTACTTC. The encoded protein is CASSLGLAGQETQYF. Full variable domain (remainder filled in from reference TRBV7-6 and TRBJ2-5): GAGVSQSPRYKVTKRGQDVALRCDPISGHVSLYWYRQALGQGPEFLTYFNYEAQQDKSGLPNDRFSAERPEGSISTLTIQRTEQRDSAMYRCASSLGLAGQETQYFGPGTRLLVL.

This chain connects TRBV25-1 to TRBJ2-2, with 7 positions matching TRBD1. V shed 11 bases, J shed 4 bases, and the junction held 7 bases outside the gene matches. The CDR3 has 13 amino acids. CDR1 and CDR2 (germline): MGHDK, SYGVNS. In nucleotides, the CDR3 is TGTGCCTACAGGGACAGTATCACCGGGGAGCTGTTTTTT. Its protein is CAYRDSITGELFF.

The sample holds one count of this clone. V gene TRBV7-8 combines with J gene TRBJ1-5; 7 positions agree with TRBD1. Per germline, CDR1 SGHVS and CDR2 FQNEAQ. CDR3 length: 15 residues. Trimming cost V 2 bases and J 3 bases; bases outside gene matches: 4. CDR3 loop: CASSLLQGDNQPQHF. As DNA, the CDR3 is TGTGCCAGCAGCTTATTGCAGGGGGACAATCAGCCCCAGCATTTT.

This clone was counted only a few times. This sample includes further DNA sequences coding for the same CDR3. CDR3 in amino acids: CASSLGLGNQPQHF. CDR3 DNA sequence: TGTGCCAGCAGCTTAGGATTAGGCAATCAGCCCCAGCATTTT. V and J are TRBV7-2 and TRBJ1-5; unclear D gene. V gave up 1 base and J gave up 2 bases, with 6 bases separating them. From germline, CDR1 is SGHTA and CDR2 FQGNSA. The CDR3 consists of 14 residues. The full variable domain, completed using reference TRBV7-2 and TRBJ1-5, is GAGVSQSPSNKVTEKGKDVELRCDPISGHTALYWYRQSLGQGLEFLIYFQGNSAPDKSGLPSDRFSAERTGGSVSTLTIQRTQQEDSAVYLCASSLGLGNQPQHFGDGTRLSIL.